Listed below are T cell receptor beta chains from one sample, sequenced in a study of Tregs in tolerant kidney transplant recipients. Clones were sequenced by immunoSEQ multiplex PCR, and TCRdb holds only the in-frame ones, with some missing. The sample records roughly 120,000 clones, about 90% being singletons. Material for sequencing was CD4+ T cells from blood. These receptors were taken from a human donor in good health. CDR3s include the opening cysteine and the closing phenylalanine or tryptophan. The D gene is left open where the match is weak. Clone sizes are given selectively: once, few, many, or a class where the clone is expanded.

once | TRBJ1-3 | TRBV28 | TRBD1 | TGTGCCAGCAGTTACTACAGGGGCGCGGGTGGAAACACCATATATTTT | CASSYYRGAGGNTIYF
- | TRBJ2-7 | TRBV7-9 | - | TGTGCCAGCAGCCGAACGGACAGCGAGCAGTACTTC | CASSRTDSEQYF
- | TRBJ1-2 | TRBV27 | TRBD1 | TGTGCCAGCAGTCGCCGACAGGGATATGGCTACACCTTC | CASSRRQGYGYTF
- | TRBJ2-5 | TRBV14 | TRBD1 | TGTGCCAGCAGGCCCCAAGGGGGCGGGGAGACCCAGTACTTC | CASRPQGGGETQYF
- | TRBJ1-2 | TRBV7-3 | - | TGTGCCAGCAGCTCTGGGCGGGACGGGAACTATGGCTACACCTTC | CASSSGRDGNYGYTF
- | TRBJ2-2 | TRBV5-1 | - | TGCGCCAGCACTCAGGGTAGCGGGGAGCTGTTTTTT | CASTQGSGELFF
- | TRBJ2-3 | TRBV19 | - | TGTGCCAGTAGTGTCGGGACTGGCATTCAGGCAGATACGCAGTATTTT | CASSVGTGIQADTQYF
- | TRBJ2-7 | TRBV5-6 | TRBD1 | TGTGCCAGCAGCTTGAAACAGGGGACCTACGAGCAGTACTTC | CASSLKQGTYEQYF
- | TRBJ1-3 | TRBV5-4 | - | TGTGCCAGCAGCTATCAGGGAGAAAGAAACACCATATATTTT | CASSYQGERNTIYF
- | TRBJ2-7 | TRBV5-1 | - | TGCGCCAGCAGCTTGGCCACTCGCTCCTACGAGCAGTACTTC | CASSLATRSYEQYF
- | TRBJ1-5 | TRBV15 | - | TGTGCCACCAGCAGATCTATGATAAGCAATCAGCCCCAGCATTTT | CATSRSMISNQPQHF
- | TRBJ2-3 | TRBV25-1 | - | TGTGCCAGCAGTGAACGCTCAGATACGCAGTATTTT | CASSERSDTQYF
- | TRBJ2-3 | TRBV19 | TRBD2 | TGTGCCAGTACCTTTAGCGGGGGTGGCACAGATACGCAGTATTTT | CASTFSGGGTDTQYF
- | TRBJ1-2 | TRBV29-1 | TRBD1 | TGCAGCGTTGTGCGGACAGGGTTAGGCTACACCTTC | CSVVRTGLGYTF
- | TRBJ2-7 | TRBV30 | - | TGTGCCTGGAGACGTCCGGGGCAGCAACACGAGCAGTACTTC | CAWRRPGQQHEQYF
- | TRBJ2-1 | TRBV11-2 | - | TGTGCCAGCAGTTTCGGACAGTACAATGAGCAGTTCTTC | CASSFGQYNEQFF
- | TRBJ1-5 | TRBV6-1 | - | TGTGCCAGCAGTGACTTAAGCGAGCAGCCCCAGCATTTT | CASSDLSEQPQHF
- | TRBJ1-4 | TRBV27 | - | TGTGCCAGCAGTTTATACCGGGGGAGGAAGGATGAAAAACTGTTTTTT | CASSLYRGRKDEKLFF
once | TRBJ1-2 | TRBV5-1 | - | TGCGCCAGCAGCGCGCGGGTAGGGAGTCACTATGGCTACACCTTC | CASSARVGSHYGYTF
- | TRBJ1-2 | TRBV6-1 | TRBD1 | TGTGCCAGCAGCGCAGGGGGCAACTATGGCTACACCTTC | CASSAGGNYGYTF
- | TRBJ1-1 | TRBV4-2 | - | TGTGCCAGCAGCCAAGTTCCGGGGCGCGGGGACACTGAAGCTTTCTTT | CASSQVPGRGDTEAFF
- | TRBJ1-2 | TRBV11-2 | - | TGTGCCAGCAGCTTGTCAGGACAGAACTATGGCTACACCTTC | CASSLSGQNYGYTF
- | TRBJ2-2 | TRBV18 | - | TGTGCCAGCTCACCCCGGGACGGCACCGGGGAGCTGTTTTTT | CASSPRDGTGELFF